Detailed here is one T cell receptor (beta chain). This sample is part of a study of blood T cell repertoires in COVID-19. About the research overall: Researchers got acute and convalescent COVID-19 samples from the United States, Italy and Spain. T cells, B-cell-depleted T cells, or PBMCs provided the cDNA or gDNA that served as material.

Per germline, CDR1 MRHNA and CDR2 SNTAGT. The germline V and J ends were trimmed by 6 bases and 3 bases, with 11 bases remaining between them. CDR3 length: 13 amino acids. The repertoire was sequenced with immunoSEQ multiplex PCR; TCRdb's copy has only in-frame clones and lacks some. Among roughly 200,000 clones listed, around 88% were seen once. The chain employs TRBV6-4 and TRBJ1-1; D is unclear. The sequence came from a woman in her 30s with acute or convalescent COVID-19. The specimen sequenced was peripheral blood. CDR3 nucleotide sequence: TGTGCCAGCAGCCTCGACATTTACACTGAAGCTTTCTTT. Its protein is CASSLDIYTEAFF.